The sequence of this TCR beta chain was determined in a study of CD8+ T cells in alopecia areata. Study observations and caveats: Tofacitinib significantly reduced both scalp clonality and expanded CD8+ clones among the top 100.

As to this clone: Its matching antigen is unknown.

Extracted RNA was reverse transcribed into cDNA, the sequencing template. The repertoire was sequenced with immunoSEQ multiplex PCR; TCRdb's copy has only in-frame clones and lacks some. The table lists about 160,000 clones, 50% to 70% of them singletons. The treatment here: oral pan-JAK inhibitor, 5-10 mg twice daily. As part of sample collection, lesional scalp punch biopsies and peripheral blood were taken from alopecia areata patients. V lost 4 bases, J lost 7 bases, and 3 bases stayed unmatched. The CDR3 is 14 amino acids. Germline V gene lookup returns CDR1 SGHRS and CDR2 YFSETQ. J is TRBJ1-6 and V is TRBV5-1; TRBD1 aligns across 9 bases. The sequences come from CD4+ T cells sorted from blood, collected at week 4, from a patient treated with tofacitinib. The sequence derives from a human donor with alopecia areata. In nucleotides, the CDR3 is TGCGCCAGCAGCACGGGACAGGGCAATTCACCCCTCCACTTT. Its protein is CASSTGQGNSPLHF.